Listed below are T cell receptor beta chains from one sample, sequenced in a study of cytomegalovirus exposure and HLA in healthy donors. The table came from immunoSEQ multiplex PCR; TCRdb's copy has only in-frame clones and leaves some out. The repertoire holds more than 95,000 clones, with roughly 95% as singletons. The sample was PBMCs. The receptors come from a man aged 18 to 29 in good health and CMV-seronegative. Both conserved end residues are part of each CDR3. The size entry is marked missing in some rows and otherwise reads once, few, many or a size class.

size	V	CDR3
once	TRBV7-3	CASSLMGRSSYNEQFF
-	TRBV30	CAWSPPVTGTARSYSNQPQHF
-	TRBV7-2	CASSLVSLMTSGRVNEQFF
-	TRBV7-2	CASSRMTGDIQYF
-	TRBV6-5	CASSTDRSINEQFF
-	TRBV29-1	CSVEGTLTDTQYF
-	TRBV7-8	CASSLTEREWYF
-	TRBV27	CAFQTGVRTSSGNTIYF
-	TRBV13	CASSSPQGYGLSSYNEQFF
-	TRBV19	CASGKPGTAHLVDTQYF
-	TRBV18	CASSPGTGPYGYTF
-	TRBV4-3	CASSQLTNTEAFF
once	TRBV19	CATGQGQGKLFF
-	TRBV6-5	CASSYFLASGSNEQFF
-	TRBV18	CASSTGGGETQYF
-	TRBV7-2	CASSLDSWGYEQYF
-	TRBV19	CATTLQGAGGNTIYF
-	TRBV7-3	CASSLGGLAELKFF
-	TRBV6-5	CASSYSLAGDPDTQYF
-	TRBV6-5	CASSYAGGIYF
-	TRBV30	CAWSVLPSGSYEQYF
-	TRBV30	CASSSGESSYNEQFF
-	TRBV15	CATSQGQLKETQYF
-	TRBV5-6	CASSSWTGSAYNEQFF
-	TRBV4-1	CASSQGLAGLSYEQYF
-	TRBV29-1	CSVERQGADYGYTF
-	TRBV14	CASSQTENQPQHF
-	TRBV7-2	CASSLVAGEDAYEQYF
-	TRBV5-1	CASSLDAGPTSDEQFF
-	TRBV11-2	CASRPASGSFNEQFF
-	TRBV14	CASSPTYRQENEAFF
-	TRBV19	CASSPGQGMYEQYF
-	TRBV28	CASSLTGTSGTREQYF
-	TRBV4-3	CARLLMASGRADTGELFF
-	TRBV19	CASSMGEGRTDTQYF
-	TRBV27	CASSLNRAGTDTQYF
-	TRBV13	CASSPRRGTSGSRPTGELFF
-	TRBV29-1	CSVEVGGVYEQYF
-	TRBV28	CASSPAGGSYEQYF
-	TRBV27	CASSLVGRRPNEQFF
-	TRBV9	CASSVSGRIHEQFF
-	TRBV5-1	CASSPGEGPGRSGNTIYF